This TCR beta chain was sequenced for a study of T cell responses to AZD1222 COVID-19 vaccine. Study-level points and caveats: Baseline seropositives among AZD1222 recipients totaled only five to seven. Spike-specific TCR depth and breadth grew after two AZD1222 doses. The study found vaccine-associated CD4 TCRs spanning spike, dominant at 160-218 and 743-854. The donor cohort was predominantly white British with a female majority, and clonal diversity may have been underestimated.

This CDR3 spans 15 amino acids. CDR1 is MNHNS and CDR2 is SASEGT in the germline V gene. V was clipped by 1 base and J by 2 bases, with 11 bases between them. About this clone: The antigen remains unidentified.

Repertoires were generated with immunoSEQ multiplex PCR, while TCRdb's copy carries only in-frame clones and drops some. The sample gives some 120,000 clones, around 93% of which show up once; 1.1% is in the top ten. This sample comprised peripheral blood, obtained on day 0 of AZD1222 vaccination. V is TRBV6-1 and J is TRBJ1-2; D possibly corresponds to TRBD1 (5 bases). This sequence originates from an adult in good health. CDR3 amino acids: CASSEGAGQNYGYTF. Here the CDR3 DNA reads TGTGCCAGCAGTGAAGGGGCAGGGCAAAACTATGGCTACACCTTC.